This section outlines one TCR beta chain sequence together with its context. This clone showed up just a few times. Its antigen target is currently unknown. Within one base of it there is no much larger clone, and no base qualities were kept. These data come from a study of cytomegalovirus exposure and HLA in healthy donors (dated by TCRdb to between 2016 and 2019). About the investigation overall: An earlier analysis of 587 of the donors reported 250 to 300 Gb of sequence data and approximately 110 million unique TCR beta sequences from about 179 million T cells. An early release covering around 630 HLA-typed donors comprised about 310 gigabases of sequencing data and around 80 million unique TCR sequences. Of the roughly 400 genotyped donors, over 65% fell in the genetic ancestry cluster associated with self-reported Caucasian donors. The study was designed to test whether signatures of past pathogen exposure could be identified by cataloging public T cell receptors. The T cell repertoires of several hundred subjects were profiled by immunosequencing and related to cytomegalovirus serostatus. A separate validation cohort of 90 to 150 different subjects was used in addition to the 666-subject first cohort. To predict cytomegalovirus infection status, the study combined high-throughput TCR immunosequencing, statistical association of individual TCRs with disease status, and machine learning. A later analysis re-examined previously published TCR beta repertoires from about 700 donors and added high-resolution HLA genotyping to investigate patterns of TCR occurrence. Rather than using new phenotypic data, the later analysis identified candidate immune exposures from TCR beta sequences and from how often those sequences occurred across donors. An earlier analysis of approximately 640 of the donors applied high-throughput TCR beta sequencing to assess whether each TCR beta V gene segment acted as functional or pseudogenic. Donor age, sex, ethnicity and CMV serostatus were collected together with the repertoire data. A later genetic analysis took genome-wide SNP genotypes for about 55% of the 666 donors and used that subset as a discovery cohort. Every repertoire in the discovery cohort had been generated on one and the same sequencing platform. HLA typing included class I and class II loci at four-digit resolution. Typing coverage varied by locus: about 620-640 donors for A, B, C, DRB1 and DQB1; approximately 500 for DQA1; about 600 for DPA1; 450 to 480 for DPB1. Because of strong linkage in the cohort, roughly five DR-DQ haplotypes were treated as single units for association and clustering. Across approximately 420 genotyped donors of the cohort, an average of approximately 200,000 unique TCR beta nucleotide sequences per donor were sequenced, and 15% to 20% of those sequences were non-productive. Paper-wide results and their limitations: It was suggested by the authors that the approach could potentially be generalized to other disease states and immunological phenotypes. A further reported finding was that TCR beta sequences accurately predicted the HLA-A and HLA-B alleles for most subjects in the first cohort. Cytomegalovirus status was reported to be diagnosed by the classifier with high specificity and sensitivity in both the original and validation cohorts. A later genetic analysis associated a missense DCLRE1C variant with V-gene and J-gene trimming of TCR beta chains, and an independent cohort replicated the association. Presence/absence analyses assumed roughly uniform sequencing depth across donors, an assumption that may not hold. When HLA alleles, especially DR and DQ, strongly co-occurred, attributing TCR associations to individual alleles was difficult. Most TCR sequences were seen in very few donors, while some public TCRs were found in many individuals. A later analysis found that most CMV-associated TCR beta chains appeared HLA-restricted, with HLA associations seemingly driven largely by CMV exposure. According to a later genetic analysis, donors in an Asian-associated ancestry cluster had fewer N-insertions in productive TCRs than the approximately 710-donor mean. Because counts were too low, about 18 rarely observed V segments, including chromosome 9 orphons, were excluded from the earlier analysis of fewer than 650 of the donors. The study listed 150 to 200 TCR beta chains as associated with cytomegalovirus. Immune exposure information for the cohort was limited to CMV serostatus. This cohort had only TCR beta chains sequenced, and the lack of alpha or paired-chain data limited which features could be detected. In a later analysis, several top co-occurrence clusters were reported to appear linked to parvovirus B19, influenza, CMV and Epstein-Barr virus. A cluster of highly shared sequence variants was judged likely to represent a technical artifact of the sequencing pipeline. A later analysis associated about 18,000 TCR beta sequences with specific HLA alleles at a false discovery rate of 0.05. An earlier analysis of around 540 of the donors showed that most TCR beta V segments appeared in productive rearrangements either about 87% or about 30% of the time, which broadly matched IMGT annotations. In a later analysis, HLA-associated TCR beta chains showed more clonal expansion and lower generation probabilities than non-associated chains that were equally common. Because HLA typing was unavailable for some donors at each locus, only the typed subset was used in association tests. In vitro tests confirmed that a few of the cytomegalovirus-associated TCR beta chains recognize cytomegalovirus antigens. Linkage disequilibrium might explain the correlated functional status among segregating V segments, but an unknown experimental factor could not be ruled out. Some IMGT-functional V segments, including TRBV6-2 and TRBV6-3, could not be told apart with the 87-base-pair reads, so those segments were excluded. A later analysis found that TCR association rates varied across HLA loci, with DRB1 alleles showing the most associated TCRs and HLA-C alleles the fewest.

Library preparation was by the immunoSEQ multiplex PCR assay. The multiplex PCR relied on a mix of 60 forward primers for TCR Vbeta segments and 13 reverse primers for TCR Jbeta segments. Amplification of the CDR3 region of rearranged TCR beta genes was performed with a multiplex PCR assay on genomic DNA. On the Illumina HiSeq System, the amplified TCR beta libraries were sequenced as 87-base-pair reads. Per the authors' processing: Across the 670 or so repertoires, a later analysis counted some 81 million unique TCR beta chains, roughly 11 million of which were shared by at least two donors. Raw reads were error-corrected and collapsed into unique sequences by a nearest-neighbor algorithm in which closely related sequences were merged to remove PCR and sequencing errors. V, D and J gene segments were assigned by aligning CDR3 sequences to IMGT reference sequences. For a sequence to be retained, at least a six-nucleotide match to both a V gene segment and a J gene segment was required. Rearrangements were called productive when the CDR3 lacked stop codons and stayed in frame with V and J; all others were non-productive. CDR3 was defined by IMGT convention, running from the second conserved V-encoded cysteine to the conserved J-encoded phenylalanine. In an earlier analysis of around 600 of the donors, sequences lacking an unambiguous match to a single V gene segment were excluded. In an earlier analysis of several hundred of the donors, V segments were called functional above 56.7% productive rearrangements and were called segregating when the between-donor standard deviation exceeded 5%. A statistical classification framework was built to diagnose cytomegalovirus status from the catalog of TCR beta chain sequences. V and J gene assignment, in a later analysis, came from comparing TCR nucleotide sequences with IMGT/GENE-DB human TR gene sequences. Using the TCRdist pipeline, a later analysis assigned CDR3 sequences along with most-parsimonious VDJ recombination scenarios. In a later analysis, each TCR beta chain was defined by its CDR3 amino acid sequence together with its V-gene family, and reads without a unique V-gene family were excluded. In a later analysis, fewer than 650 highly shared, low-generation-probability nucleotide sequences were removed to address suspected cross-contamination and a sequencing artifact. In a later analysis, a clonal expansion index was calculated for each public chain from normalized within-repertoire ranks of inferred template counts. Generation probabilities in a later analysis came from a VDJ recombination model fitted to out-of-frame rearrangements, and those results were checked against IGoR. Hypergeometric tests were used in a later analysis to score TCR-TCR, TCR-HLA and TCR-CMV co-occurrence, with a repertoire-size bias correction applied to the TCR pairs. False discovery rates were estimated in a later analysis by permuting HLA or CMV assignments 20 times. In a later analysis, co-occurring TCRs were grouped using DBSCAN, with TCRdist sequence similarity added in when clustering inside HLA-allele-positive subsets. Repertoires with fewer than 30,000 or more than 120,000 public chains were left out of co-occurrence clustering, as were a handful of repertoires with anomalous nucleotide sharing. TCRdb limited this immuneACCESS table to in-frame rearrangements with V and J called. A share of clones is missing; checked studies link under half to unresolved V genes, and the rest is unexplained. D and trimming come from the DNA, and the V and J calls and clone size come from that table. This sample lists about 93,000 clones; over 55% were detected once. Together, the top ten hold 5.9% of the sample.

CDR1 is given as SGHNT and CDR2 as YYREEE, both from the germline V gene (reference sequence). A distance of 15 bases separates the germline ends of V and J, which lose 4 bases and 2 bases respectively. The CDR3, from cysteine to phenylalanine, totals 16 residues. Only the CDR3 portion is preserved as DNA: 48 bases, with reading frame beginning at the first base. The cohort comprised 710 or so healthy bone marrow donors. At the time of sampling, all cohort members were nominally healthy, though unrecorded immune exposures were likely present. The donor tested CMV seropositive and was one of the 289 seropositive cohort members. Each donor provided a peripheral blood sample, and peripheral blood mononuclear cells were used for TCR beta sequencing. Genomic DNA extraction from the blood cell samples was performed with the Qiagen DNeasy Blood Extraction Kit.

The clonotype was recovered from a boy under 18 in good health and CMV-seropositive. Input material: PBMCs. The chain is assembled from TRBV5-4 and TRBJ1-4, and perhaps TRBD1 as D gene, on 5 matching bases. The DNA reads TGTGCCAGCAGCCTTGGGGCAGGGTCCACTAATGAAAAACTGTTTTTT. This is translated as CASSLGAGSTNEKLFF.